This T cell receptor beta chain was sequenced in a study of shared clonotypes between healthy human individuals. Trimming removed 3 bases at V and 3 bases at J, with 3 bases between. Germline CDR1 SNHLY, CDR2 FYNNEI. The CDR3 totals 11 residues. In its sample, this clone was seen a few times. Antigen: not known. General observations from the study: The diversity represented, both genetic and in exposure history, was limited by few donors.

Assay: immunoSEQ multiplex PCR; the TCRdb copy retains only in-frame clones and omits some. The table lists some 500,000 clones, 95% to 97% of them singletons. This receptor was obtained from a woman younger than 45 in good health. The sample comprised naive CD4+ T cells sorted from blood. Subset of the sample: CD45RA+ positively selected. The chain joins TRBV2 to TRBJ2-7; no firm D call. CDR3 residues: CASSDRYEQYF. DNA of the CDR3: TGTGCCAGCAGTGACCGCTACGAGCAGTACTTC.